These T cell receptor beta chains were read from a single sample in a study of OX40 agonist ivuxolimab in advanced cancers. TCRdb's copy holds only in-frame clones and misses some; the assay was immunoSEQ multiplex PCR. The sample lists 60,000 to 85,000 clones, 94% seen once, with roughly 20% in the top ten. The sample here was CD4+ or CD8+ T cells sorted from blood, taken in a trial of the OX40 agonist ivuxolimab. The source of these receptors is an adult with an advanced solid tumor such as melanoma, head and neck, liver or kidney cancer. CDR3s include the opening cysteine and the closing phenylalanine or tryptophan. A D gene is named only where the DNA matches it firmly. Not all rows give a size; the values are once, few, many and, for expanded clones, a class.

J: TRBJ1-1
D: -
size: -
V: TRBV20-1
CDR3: CSAGRPHEAFF
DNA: TGCAGTGCTGGAAGACCCCATGAAGCTTTCTTT

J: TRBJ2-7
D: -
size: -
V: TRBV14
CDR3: CASSQGVYEQYF
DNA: TGTGCCAGCAGCCAGGGTGTCTACGAGCAGTACTTC

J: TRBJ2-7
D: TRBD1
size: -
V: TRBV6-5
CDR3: CASSYSVQGAEYF
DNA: TGTGCCAGCAGTTACTCGGTACAGGGGGCTGAGTACTTC

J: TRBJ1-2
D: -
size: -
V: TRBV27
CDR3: CASSPEGNYGYTF
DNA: TGTGCCAGCAGCCCCGAAGGGAACTATGGCTACACCTTC

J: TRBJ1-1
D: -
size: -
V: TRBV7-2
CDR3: CASSPTGPGDLLMPEAFF
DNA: TGTGCCAGCAGCCCAACCGGCCCAGGGGACCTCCTTATGCCTGAAGCTTTCTTT

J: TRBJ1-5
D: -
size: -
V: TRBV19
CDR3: CATSREWSSNQPQHF
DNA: TGTGCCACCTCCCGGGAGTGGTCGAGCAATCAGCCCCAGCATTTT

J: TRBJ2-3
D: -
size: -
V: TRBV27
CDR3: CASRRGTDTQYF
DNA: TGTGCCAGCAGGAGGGGCACAGATACGCAGTATTTT

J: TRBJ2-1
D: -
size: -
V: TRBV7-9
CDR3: CASSERAAYNEQFF
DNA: TGTGCCAGCAGCGAACGGGCCGCCTACAATGAGCAGTTCTTC

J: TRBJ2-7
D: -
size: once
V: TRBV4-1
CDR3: CASSQGTSYEQYF
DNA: TGCGCCAGCAGCCAAGGGACATCCTACGAGCAGTACTTC

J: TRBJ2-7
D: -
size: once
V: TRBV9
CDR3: CASSAGGGSSYEQYF
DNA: TGTGCCAGCAGCGCCGGCGGGGGCTCCTCCTACGAGCAGTACTTC

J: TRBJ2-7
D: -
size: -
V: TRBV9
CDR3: CASSVEWSSYEQYF
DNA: TGTGCCAGCAGCGTAGAATGGAGCTCCTACGAGCAGTACTTC

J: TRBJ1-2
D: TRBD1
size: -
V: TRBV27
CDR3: CASSLSHLRDSPYGYTF
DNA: TGTGCCAGCAGCTTATCCCACCTCAGGGACAGCCCTTATGGCTACACCTTC

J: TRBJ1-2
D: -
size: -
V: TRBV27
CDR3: CASSTLDSYGYTF
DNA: TGTGCCAGCAGTACGCTGGACAGCTATGGCTACACCTTC

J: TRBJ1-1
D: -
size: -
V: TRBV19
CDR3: CASSWADNTEAFF
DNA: TGTGCCAGTAGTTGGGCGGATAACACTGAAGCTTTCTTT

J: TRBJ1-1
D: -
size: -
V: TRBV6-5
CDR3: CASSPGWGNTEAFF
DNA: TGTGCCAGCAGTCCAGGGTGGGGGAACACTGAAGCTTTCTTT

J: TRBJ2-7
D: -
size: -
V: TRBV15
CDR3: CATSRVVAGHHEQYF
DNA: TGTGCCACCAGCAGAGTCGTTGCGGGTCACCACGAGCAGTACTTC

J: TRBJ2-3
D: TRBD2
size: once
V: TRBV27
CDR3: CASSFGGGSTDTQYF
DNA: TGTGCCAGCAGTTTCGGCGGGGGGAGCACAGATACGCAGTATTTT

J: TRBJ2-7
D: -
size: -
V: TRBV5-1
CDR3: CASSLPGSDEQYF
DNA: TGCGCCAGCAGCCTCCCCGGGTCCGACGAGCAGTACTTC

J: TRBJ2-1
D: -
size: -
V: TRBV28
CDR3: CATQLDLGEQFF
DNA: TGTGCCACCCAGCTAGATCTTGGTGAGCAGTTCTTC

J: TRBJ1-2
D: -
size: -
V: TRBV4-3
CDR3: CASSQDRAANYGYTF
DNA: TGCGCCAGCAGCCAAGATCGGGCCGCTAACTATGGCTACACCTTC

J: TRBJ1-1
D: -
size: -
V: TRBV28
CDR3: CASSLPPLGIEAFF
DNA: TGTGCCAGCAGTTTACCCCCGTTGGGGATTGAAGCTTTCTTT

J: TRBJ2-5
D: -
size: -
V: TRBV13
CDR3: CASSLSGPVEETQYF
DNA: TGTGCCAGCAGCTTAAGCGGGCCGGTAGAGGAGACCCAGTACTTC

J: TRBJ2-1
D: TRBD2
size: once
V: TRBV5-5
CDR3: CASSPVGTSGYNEQFF
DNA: TGTGCCAGCAGCCCCGTCGGGACTAGCGGTTACAATGAGCAGTTCTTC

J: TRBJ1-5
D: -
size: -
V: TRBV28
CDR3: CASSLRGGGNQPQHF
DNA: TGTGCCAGCAGTTTAAGGGGCGGGGGCAATCAGCCCCAGCATTTT

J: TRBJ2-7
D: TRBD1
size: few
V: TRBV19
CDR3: CASSHGGQGTYYEQYF
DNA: TGTGCCAGTAGTCATGGGGGACAGGGGACGTACTACGAGCAGTACTTC

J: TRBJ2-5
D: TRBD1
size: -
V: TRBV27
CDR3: CASSPSGQQETQYF
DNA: TGTGCCAGCAGTCCCTCGGGACAGCAAGAGACCCAGTACTTC

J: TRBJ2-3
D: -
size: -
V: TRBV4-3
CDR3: CASSQEGRGTDTQYF
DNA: TGCGCCAGCAGCCAAGAAGGCAGGGGCACAGATACGCAGTATTTT

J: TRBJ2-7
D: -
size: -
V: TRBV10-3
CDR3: CAISPGSTYEQYF
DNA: TGTGCCATCAGTCCGGGGAGCACCTACGAGCAGTACTTC

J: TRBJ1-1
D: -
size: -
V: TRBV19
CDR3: CASILPTEAFF
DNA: TGTGCCAGTATTTTGCCAACTGAAGCTTTCTTT

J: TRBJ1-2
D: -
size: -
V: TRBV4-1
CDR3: CASSRGRDYTF
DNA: TGCGCCAGCAGCCGTGGGAGGGACTACACCTTC

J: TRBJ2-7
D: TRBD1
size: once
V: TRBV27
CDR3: CASTGYSPWDRRGYEQYF
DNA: TGTGCCAGCACCGGATACTCACCCTGGGACAGGAGGGGATACGAGCAGTACTTC

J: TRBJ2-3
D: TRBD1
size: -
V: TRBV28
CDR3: CASSLWTGASTDTQYF
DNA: TGTGCCAGCAGTTTATGGACAGGGGCAAGCACAGATACGCAGTATTTT

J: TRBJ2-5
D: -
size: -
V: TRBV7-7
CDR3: CASSLGAGETQYF
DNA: TGTGCTAGCAGCTTAGGGGCAGGGGAGACCCAGTACTTC

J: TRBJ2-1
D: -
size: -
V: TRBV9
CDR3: CASSGGMRGTEQFF
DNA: TGTGCCAGCAGCGGGGGAATGAGGGGCACTGAGCAGTTCTTC

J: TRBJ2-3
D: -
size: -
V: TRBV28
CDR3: CASWEGKSTDTQYF
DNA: TGTGCCAGCTGGGAAGGCAAGAGCACAGATACGCAGTATTTT

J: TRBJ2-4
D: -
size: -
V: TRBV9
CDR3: CASSGQAKNIQYF
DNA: TGTGCCAGCAGCGGGCAAGCCAAAAACATTCAGTACTTC

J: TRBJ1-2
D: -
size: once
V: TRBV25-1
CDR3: CASSELGQGLGYTF
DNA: TGTGCCAGCAGTGAATTGGGGCAGGGGCTTGGCTACACCTTC

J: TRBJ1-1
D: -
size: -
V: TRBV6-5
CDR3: CASSFPHFYENTEAFF
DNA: TGTGCCAGCAGTTTCCCCCACTTCTACGAGAACACTGAAGCTTTCTTT

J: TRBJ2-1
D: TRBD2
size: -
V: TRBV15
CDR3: CATSRGSVGTSRAYNEQFF
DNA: TGTGCCACCAGCAGAGGATCGGTCGGGACTAGCAGGGCCTACAATGAGCAGTTCTTC

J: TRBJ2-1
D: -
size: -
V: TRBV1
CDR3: CTSRLNLKNSQISNEQFF
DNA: TGCACCAGCAGGCTAAACCTTAAGAACTCCCAGATATCGAATGAGCAGTTCTTC

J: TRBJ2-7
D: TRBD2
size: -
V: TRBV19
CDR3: CASSNNLAGGLYEQYF
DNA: TGTGCCAGTAGTAATAATTTAGCGGGAGGCCTCTACGAGCAGTACTTC

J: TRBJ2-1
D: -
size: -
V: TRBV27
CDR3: CASSLSPRIEQFF
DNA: TGTGCCAGCAGTTTATCGCCCCGTATTGAGCAGTTCTTC

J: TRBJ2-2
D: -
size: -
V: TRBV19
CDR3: CASSIPRQYTGELFF
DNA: TGTGCCAGTAGTATACCCCGACAATACACCGGGGAGCTGTTTTTT

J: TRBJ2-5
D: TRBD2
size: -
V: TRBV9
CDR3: CASSVAGGDETQYF
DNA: TGTGCCAGCAGCGTAGCGGGGGGGGATGAGACCCAGTACTTC

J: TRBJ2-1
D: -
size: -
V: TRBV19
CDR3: CASSKQGHMTSNYNEQFF
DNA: TGTGCCAGTAGTAAACAGGGGCATATGACTAGCAACTACAATGAGCAGTTCTTC

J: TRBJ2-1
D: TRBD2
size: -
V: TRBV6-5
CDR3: CASSYAGGTEQFF
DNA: TGTGCCAGCAGTTACGCGGGAGGGACTGAGCAGTTCTTC

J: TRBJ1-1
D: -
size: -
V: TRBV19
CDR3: CASSLSRGGGTEAFF
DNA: TGTGCCAGTAGTCTCTCTCGGGGGGGCGGCACTGAAGCTTTCTTT

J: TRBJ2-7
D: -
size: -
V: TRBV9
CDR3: CASSVDIGSIYEQYF
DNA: TGTGCCAGCAGCGTAGATATAGGCAGCATCTACGAGCAGTACTTC

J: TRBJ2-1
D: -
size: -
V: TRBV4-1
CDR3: CASSQGPAATYNEQFF
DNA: TGCGCCAGCAGCCAAGGGCCAGCTGCTACCTACAATGAGCAGTTCTTC

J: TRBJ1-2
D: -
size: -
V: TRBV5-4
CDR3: CASSLDKGHHYGYTF
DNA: TGTGCCAGCAGCTTGGACAAGGGACACCACTATGGCTACACCTTC